The clone carrying this T cell receptor (beta chain) came up once. Its antigen remains unknown. The sample comes from a study of T cell responses to AZD1222 COVID-19 vaccine. Study conclusions and caveats: Regions 160-218 and 743-854 dominated among vaccine-associated CD4 TCRs spanning spike.

Only in-frame clones appear in the TCRdb table, and some are missing; sequencing was by immunoSEQ multiplex PCR. The sample records about 94,000 clones, 70% to 90% being singletons. With 1 base clipped from V and 3 bases from J, the junction kept 5 bases outside the gene matches. Per the germline V gene, CDR1 is GTSNPN and CDR2 is SVGIG (reference sequence). The CDR3 consists of 15 residues. The gene calls are TRBV30 and TRBJ2-5, with TRBD1 identical over 10 bases. Sequences were derived from peripheral blood, sampled on day 0 of AZD1222 vaccination. This clonotype originated in an adult in good health. CDR3 protein: CAWSGQGAGKETQYF. CDR3 nucleotides: TGTGCCTGGAGTGGACAGGGGGCTGGAAAAGAGACCCAGTACTTC. The whole variable domain, filled in from reference TRBV30 and TRBJ2-5, reads SQTIHQWPATLVQPVGSPLSLECTVEGTSNPNLYWYRQAAGRGLQLLFYSVGIGQISSEVPQNLSASRPQDRQFILSSKKLLLSDSGFYLCAWSGQGAGKETQYFGPGTRLLVL.